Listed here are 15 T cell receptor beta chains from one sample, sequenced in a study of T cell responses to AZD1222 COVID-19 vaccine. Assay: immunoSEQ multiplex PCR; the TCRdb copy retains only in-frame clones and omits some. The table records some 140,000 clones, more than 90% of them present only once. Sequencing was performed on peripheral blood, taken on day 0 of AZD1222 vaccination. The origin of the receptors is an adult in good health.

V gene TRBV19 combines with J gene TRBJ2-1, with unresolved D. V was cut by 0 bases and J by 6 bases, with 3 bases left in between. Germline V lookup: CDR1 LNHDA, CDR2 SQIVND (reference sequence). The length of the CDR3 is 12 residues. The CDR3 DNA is TGTGCCAGTAGTATAGAACCCAATGAGCAGTTCTTC. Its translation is CASSIEPNEQFF.

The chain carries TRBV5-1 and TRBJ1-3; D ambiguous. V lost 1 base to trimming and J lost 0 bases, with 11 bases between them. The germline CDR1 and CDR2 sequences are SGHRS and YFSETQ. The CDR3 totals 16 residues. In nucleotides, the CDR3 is TGCGCCAGCAGCTTGCTAGGTGGAAGCTCTGGAAACACCATATATTTT. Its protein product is CASSLLGGSSGNTIYF.

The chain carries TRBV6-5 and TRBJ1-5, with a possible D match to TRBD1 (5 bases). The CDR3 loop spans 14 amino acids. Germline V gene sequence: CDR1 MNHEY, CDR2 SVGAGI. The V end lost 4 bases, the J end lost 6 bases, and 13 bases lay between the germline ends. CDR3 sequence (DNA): TGTGCCAGCAGTTTCCAGGGAGCAGGTCAGCCCCAGCATTTT. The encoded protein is CASSFQGAGQPQHF.

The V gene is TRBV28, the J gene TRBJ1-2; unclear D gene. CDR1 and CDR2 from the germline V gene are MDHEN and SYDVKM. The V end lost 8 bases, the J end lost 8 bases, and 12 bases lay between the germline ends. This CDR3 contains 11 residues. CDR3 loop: CASGPYRGYTF. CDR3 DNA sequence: TGTGCCAGCGGCCCCTACCGGGGCTACACCTTC.

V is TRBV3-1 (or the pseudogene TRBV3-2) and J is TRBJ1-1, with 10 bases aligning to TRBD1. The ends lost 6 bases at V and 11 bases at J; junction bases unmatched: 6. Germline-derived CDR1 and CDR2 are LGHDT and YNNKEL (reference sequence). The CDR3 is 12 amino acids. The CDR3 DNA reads TGTGCCAGCAGAACCGGGACAGGGGACGCTTTCTTT. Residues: CASRTGTGDAFF.

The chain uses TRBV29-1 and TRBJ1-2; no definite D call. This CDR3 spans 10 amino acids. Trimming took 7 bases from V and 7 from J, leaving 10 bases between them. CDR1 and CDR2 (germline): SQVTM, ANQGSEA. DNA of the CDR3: TGCAGCGCTTGGGATGGTGGCTACACCTTC. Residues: CSAWDGGYTF.

CDR3 bases: TGTGCCAGCAGCGCGGGGCTCGGGGAGCTGTTTTTT. This codes for CASSAGLGELFF. The V call is TRBV9, the J call TRBJ2-2, with D perhaps being TRBD1 or TRBD2 (5 bases each). The germline CDR1 and CDR2 sequences are SGDLS and YYNGEE. Trimming left V 3 bases short and J 7 bases short, with 7 bases between. CDR3 length equals 12 residues.

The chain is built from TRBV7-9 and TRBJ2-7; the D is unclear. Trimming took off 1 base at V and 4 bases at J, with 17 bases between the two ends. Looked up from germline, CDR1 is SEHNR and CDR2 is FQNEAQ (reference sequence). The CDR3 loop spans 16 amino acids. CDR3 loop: CASSLVSPSASYEQYF. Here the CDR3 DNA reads TGTGCCAGCAGCTTAGTGTCCCCTTCAGCGAGTTACGAGCAGTACTTC.

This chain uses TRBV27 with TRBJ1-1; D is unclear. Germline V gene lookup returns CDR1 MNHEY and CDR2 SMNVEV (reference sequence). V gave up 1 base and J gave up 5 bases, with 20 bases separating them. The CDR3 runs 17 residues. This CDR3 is CASSLFQQRRVGTEAFF. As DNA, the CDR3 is TGTGCCAGCAGTTTATTCCAACAGAGAAGGGTAGGGACTGAAGCTTTCTTT.

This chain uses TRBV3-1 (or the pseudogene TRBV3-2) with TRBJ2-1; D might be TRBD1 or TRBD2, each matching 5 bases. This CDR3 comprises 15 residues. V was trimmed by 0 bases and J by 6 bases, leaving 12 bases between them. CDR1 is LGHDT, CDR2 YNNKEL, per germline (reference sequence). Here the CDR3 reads CASSQEGTAFNEQFF. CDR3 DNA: TGTGCCAGCAGCCAAGAAGGGACGGCCTTCAATGAGCAGTTCTTC.

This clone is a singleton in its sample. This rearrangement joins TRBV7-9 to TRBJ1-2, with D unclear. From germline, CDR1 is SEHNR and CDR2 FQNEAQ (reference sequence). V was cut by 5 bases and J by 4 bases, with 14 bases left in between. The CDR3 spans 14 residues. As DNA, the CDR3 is TGTGCCAGCAGCGTCCGGGAGCTGTCCTATGGCTACACCTTC. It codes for CASSVRELSYGYTF.

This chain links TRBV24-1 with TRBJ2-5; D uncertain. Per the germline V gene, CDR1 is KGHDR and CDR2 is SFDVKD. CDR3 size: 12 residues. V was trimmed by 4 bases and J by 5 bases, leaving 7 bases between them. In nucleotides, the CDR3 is TGTGCCACCAGTGAAAGTTGGGAGACCCAGTACTTC. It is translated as CATSESWETQYF.

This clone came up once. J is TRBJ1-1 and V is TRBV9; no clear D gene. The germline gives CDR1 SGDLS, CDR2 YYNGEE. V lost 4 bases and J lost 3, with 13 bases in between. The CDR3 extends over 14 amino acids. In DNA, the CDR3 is TGTGCCAGCAGCCCAAGGGCTATAGACACTGAAGCTTTCTTT. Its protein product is CASSPRAIDTEAFF.

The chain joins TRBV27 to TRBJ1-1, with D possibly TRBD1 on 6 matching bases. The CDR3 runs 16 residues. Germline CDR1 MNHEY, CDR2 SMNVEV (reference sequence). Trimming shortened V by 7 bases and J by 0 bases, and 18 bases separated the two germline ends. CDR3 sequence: CASIHRPTGLNTEAFF. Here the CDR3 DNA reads TGTGCCAGCATCCACCGACCAACAGGGCTGAACACTGAAGCTTTCTTT.

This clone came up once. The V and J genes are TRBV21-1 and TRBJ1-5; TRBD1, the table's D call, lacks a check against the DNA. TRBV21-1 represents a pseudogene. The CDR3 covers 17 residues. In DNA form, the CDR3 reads TGTGCCAGCAGCGTCAGGGGGCTTGACGTACGCAATCAGCCCCAGCATTTT. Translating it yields CASSVRGLDVRNQPQHF.